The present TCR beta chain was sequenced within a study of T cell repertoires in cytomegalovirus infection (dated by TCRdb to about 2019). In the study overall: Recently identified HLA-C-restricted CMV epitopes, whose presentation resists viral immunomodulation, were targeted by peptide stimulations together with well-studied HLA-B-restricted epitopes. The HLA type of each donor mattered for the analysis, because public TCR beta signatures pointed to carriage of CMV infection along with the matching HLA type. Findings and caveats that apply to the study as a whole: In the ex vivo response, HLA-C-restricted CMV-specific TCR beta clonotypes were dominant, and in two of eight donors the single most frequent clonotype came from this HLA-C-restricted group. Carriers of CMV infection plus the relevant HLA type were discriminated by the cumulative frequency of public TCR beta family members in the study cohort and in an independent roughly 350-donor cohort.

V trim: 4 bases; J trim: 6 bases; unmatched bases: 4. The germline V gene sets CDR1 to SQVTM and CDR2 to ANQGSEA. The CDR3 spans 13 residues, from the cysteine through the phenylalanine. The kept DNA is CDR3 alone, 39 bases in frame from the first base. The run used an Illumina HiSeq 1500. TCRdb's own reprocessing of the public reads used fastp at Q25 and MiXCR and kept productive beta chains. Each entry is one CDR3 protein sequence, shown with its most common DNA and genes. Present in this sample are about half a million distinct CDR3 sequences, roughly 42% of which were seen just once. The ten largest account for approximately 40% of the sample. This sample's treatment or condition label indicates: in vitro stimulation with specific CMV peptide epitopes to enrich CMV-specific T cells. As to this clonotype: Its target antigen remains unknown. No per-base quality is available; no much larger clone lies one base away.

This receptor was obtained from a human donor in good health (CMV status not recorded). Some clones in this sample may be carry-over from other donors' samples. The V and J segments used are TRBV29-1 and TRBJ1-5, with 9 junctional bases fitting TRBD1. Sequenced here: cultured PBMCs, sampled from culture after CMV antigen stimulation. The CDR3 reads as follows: CSVGQGEGQPQHF. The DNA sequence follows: TGCAGCGTTGGACAGGGGGAAGGTCAGCCCCAGCATTTT. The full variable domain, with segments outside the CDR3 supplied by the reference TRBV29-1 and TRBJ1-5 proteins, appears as SAVISQKPSRDICQRGTSLTIQCQVDSQVTMMFWYRQQPGQSLTLIATANQGSEATYESGFVIDKFPISRPNLTFSTLTVSNMSPEDSSIYLCSVGQGEGQPQHFGDGTRLSIL.